This T cell receptor beta chain was sequenced in a study of shared clonotypes between healthy human individuals. Terminally differentiated effector memory CD45RA+ cells were left out of the naive CD8 fraction, which was CD45RO-negative and positively selected for CCR7. The count of this clone is one. No antigen is known for it. CDR1 and CDR2 from the germline V gene are SNHLY and FYNNEI. The junction had 17 bases not matched to a gene; V was cut back by 6 bases and J by 10 bases. The CDR3 totals 15 residues. The sorted-subset replicate PCRs were given 150 to 250 ng DNA, which is 31,000 or so T cell genomes. Sequencing was performed with immunoSEQ multiplex PCR; in TCRdb, only in-frame clones are kept and a portion is missing. The sample holds about 680,000 clones; 92% are singletons and the top ten take about 24%. Study-level findings and limits: Non-shared clonotypes were found to have lower generation probabilities than the clonotypes that were shared by all four of the sorted-subset donors.

Sequenced: naive CD8+ T cells sorted from blood. The TCR originated in a man aged 30 to 39 in good health. This chain uses TRBV2 with TRBJ1-2; 7 nucleotides agree with TRBD1. The CDR3 region has the DNA TGTGCCAGCAGAGAACACAGGGGCGCTATCTCCGACTACACCTTC. This sequence encodes CASREHRGAISDYTF.